One and the same sample provided the 20 T cell receptor beta chains below, sequenced in a study of cytomegalovirus exposure and HLA in healthy donors. The PCR had 60 Vbeta and 13 Jbeta primers. Profiling relied on immunoSEQ multiplex PCR, and the TCRdb table lists in-frame clones only, not all of them. The sample lists about 130,000 clones, 77% occurring once. Sequences were obtained from PBMCs. The receptors here all came from a male donor in good health and CMV-seronegative.

The rearrangement uses TRBV27 and TRBJ1-2, with a possible D match to TRBD1 (6 bases). The V end was cut by 5 bases, the J end by 6 bases, with 13 bases between. Germline CDR1 and CDR2: MNHEY and SMNVEV (reference sequence). The CDR3 covers 13 residues. The CDR3 bases are TGTGCCAGCAGTCCCCAGGGGTTCGATGGCTACACCTTC. Translation gives CASSPQGFDGYTF.

This chain connects TRBV7-8 to TRBJ2-3; 15 nucleotides align to TRBD2. This CDR3 is 16 amino acids long. The germline V gene encodes CDR1 SGHVS and CDR2 FQNEAQ. Trimming cost V 2 bases and J 8 bases; bases outside gene matches: 5. CDR3 in amino acids: CASSLSRTSGRATQYF. DNA for the CDR3: TGTGCCAGCAGCTTATCCAGGACTAGCGGGAGGGCTACGCAGTATTTT.

This chain links TRBV19 with TRBJ1-6; D unresolved. The CDR3 runs 14 residues. Trimming removed 7 bases from V and 6 bases from J, with 13 bases in between. CDR1 is LNHDA, CDR2 SQIVND, per germline (reference sequence). The CDR3 DNA sequence: TGTGCCAGTAACCAGGTCCCGAGTAATTCACCCCTCCACTTT. Encoded protein: CASNQVPSNSPLHF.

The chain combines TRBV7-8 with TRBJ1-4; 7 positions match TRBD1. In germline, CDR1 is SGHVS, CDR2 FQNEAQ. Trimming at V came to 5 bases and at J to 4 bases, leaving 10 bases not matched to a gene. The CDR3 extends over 16 amino acids. DNA for the CDR3: TGTGCCAGCAGCCCCTCGTGGACAGGAGTTAATGAAAAACTGTTTTTT. Amino acids: CASSPSWTGVNEKLFF.

The rearrangement links TRBV5-4 to TRBJ1-4, with D unclear. The V gene's germline CDR1 is SGHNT and CDR2 YYREEE (reference sequence). Trimming shortened V by 4 bases and J by 7 bases, and 20 bases separated the two germline ends. This CDR3 region has 16 residues. This chain's CDR3 is CASSPSLGQVREKLFF. The CDR3 DNA is TGTGCCAGCAGCCCGTCTCTGGGTCAGGTTCGTGAAAAACTGTTTTTT.

V gene TRBV5-5 combines with J gene TRBJ2-1; the D gene is possibly TRBD1 (6 bases). Trimming pared 3 bases from V and 4 bases from J, leaving 14 bases between. The CDR3 loop spans 15 amino acids. CDR1 and CDR2 from the germline V gene are SGHKS and YYEKEE (reference sequence). CDR3 amino acids: CASSSVRQVYNEQFF. The CDR3 region has the DNA TGTGCCAGCAGCTCGGTAAGACAGGTATACAATGAGCAGTTCTTC.

The chain joins TRBV9 to TRBJ1-1, with TRBD1 as a possible D gene (5 bases). Germline V gene lookup returns CDR1 SGDLS and CDR2 YYNGEE. Deletions cut 0 bases from V and 3 bases from J, with 15 bases between. CDR3 length: 16 residues. The CDR3 here is CASSVGGGGGYTEAFF. In nucleotides, the CDR3 is TGTGCCAGCAGCGTAGGTGGGGGGGGAGGGTACACTGAAGCTTTCTTT.

The chain carries TRBV2 and TRBJ2-7; TRBD1 matches 7 bases. The J segment lost 2 bases and the V segment lost 7 bases, leaving 8 bases of the junction unmatched. The CDR3 totals 14 residues. The germline V gene encodes CDR1 SNHLY and CDR2 FYNNEI. This CDR3 reads CASITRDSTYEQYF. The CDR3, as DNA: TGTGCCAGCATCACCCGGGACAGTACCTACGAGCAGTACTTC. Variable domain in full (rest from reference TRBV2 and TRBJ2-7): EPEVTQTPSHQVTQMGQEVILRCVPISNHLYFYWYRQILGQKVEFLVSFYNNEISEKSEIFDDQFSVERPDGSNFTLKIRSTKLEDSAMYFCASITRDSTYEQYFGPGTRLTVT.

This clone was counted only a few times. CDR3 sequence (DNA): TGTGCCAGTGGGACTAGCGGGGGCAGCATATCAGATACGCAGTATTTT. This sequence encodes CASGTSGGSISDTQYF. The J gene is TRBJ2-3, the V gene TRBV10-3; 14 bases map to TRBD2. The V and J ends lost 10 bases and 4 bases, in that order; junction bases with no gene match: 10. The CDR3 runs to 16 residues. Germline loops: CDR1 ENHRY, CDR2 SYGVKD.

As for this clone: A junction end diverges from the germline sequence, so it may reflect a read error. The chain employs TRBV7-7 and TRBJ1-5; the D gene is possibly TRBD1 (5 bases). Germline V gene sequence: CDR1 SSHAT, CDR2 FNYEAQ (reference sequence). This CDR3 contains 21 residues. CDR3 nucleotides: TGTGCTAGCAGCCGTATGGGCGACAATAGCTGGGGCGAGAATAGCAATCAGCCCCAGCATTTT. It encodes CASSRMGDNSWGENSNQPQHF.

This chain connects TRBV2 to TRBJ2-2; TRBD2 matches 9 bases. The V gene end was trimmed by 10 bases and the J gene end by 7 bases; junction bases not matched to a gene: 13. The CDR3 length is 15 residues. CDR1 is SNHLY and CDR2 is FYNNEI in the germline V gene. The CDR3 sequence: CAIGRAGGPNGELFF. In DNA, the CDR3 is TGTGCCATTGGCCGGGCGGGAGGGCCCAACGGGGAGCTGTTTTTT.

This clone was observed a few times. The chain carries TRBV7-9 and TRBJ2-7; 10 bases agree with TRBD1. Germline CDR1 and CDR2: SEHNR and FQNEAQ (reference sequence). This CDR3 is 15 amino acids long. V was pared by 1 base and J by 5 bases, with 5 bases of the junction left unmatched. The CDR3 here is CASSLDGTGADEQYF. CDR3 nucleotides: TGTGCCAGCAGCTTAGATGGGACAGGGGCCGACGAGCAGTACTTC.

The chain is built from TRBV7-2 and TRBJ2-5; 11 bases line up with TRBD2. CDR1 is SGHTA and CDR2 is FQGNSA in the germline V gene. Trimming cost V 6 bases and J 7 bases; bases outside gene matches: 13. The CDR3 covers 16 residues. The CDR3 protein is CASRPQISGGAGTQYF. The DNA of the CDR3 is TGTGCCAGCAGACCCCAGATTAGCGGGGGGGCGGGGACCCAGTACTTC.

This chain links TRBV7-9 with TRBJ1-6, with D perhaps TRBD1 (6 bases). CDR1 and CDR2 from the germline V gene are SEHNR and FQNEAQ (reference sequence). The V and J ends lost 2 bases and 7 bases respectively, with 9 bases between them. The CDR3 loop spans 14 amino acids. The CDR3 is CASSLTRGNSPLHF. CDR3 DNA sequence: TGTGCCAGCAGCTTAACCAGGGGAAATTCACCCCTCCACTTT.

The chain couples TRBV7-3 to TRBJ2-3, with 9 bases lining up with TRBD2. The germline CDR1 and CDR2 sequences are SGHTA and FQGTGA. The CDR3 is 14 amino acids. The J segment lost 5 bases and the V segment lost 10 bases, leaving 10 bases of the junction unmatched. The CDR3 DNA is TGTGCCACCGGGCGGGGGGGCCCGGGAGATACGCAGTATTTT. This codes for CATGRGGPGDTQYF.

CDR3 region: CASSFSGTSGGSDTQYF. Written as DNA, the CDR3 is TGTGCCAGCAGCTTCTCCGGGACTAGCGGGGGTTCGGATACGCAGTATTTT. J is TRBJ2-3 and V is TRBV5-4; 14 nucleotides agree with TRBD2. Germline-derived CDR1 and CDR2 are SGHNT and YYREEE (reference sequence). V trimming: 2 bases; J trimming: 6 bases; junction bases outside the gene matches: 8. CDR3 size: 17 residues. The full variable domain, its missing parts supplied by reference TRBV5-4 and TRBJ2-3, is ETGVTQSPTHLIKTRGQQVTLRCSSQSGHNTVSWYQQALGQGPQFIFQYYREEENGRGNFPPRFSGLQFPNYSSELNVNALELDDSALYLCASSFSGTSGGSDTQYFGPGTRLTVL.

In its sample, this clone was seen a few times. The J gene is TRBJ1-4, the V gene TRBV6-5, with D perhaps matching TRBD1 (6 bases). Germline values: CDR1 MNHEY, CDR2 SVGAGI. Trimming stripped 4 bases from V and 6 bases from J, with 12 bases between. CDR3 length: 14 amino acids. The CDR3 reads CASSLGGADEKLFF. The CDR3 DNA is TGTGCCAGCAGTTTAGGGGGAGCTGATGAAAAACTGTTTTTT.

The V call is TRBV19, the J call TRBJ2-2; 9 nucleotides match TRBD2. V shed 1 base and J 0 bases; nucleotides not matched to a gene: 6. The CDR3 has 18 residues. Germline assignment: CDR1 LNHDA and CDR2 SQIVND (reference sequence). CDR3 nucleotide sequence: TGTGCCAGTAGTATAGGAGGGCCTAGCGGGGCGAACACCGGGGAGCTGTTTTTT. This encodes CASSIGGPSGANTGELFF.

This clone was observed a handful of times. J is TRBJ1-3 and V is TRBV18; 7 nucleotides align to TRBD1. The CDR3 has 15 residues. The V segment lost 4 bases and the J segment 3 bases; nucleotides outside the gene matches: 6. Germline CDR1 and CDR2: KGHSH and LQKENI. The CDR3 sequence is CASSLDRDRGNTIYF. CDR3 in DNA: TGTGCCAGCTCACTCGACAGGGACCGTGGAAACACCATATATTTT.

This chain links TRBV7-8 with TRBJ2-1, with 16 positions matching TRBD2. Looked up from germline, CDR1 is SGHVS and CDR2 is FQNEAQ. This CDR3 region has 16 residues. With V trimmed by 5 bases and J by 9 bases, 7 bases remained unmatched. The CDR3 protein is CASSPGTSGRASEQFF. CDR3 sequence (DNA): TGTGCCAGCAGCCCAGGGACTAGCGGGAGGGCCAGTGAGCAGTTCTTC.